Listed below are T cell receptor beta chains from one sample, sequenced in a study of cytomegalovirus exposure and HLA in healthy donors. TCRdb's table, derived via immunoSEQ multiplex PCR, lists solely in-frame clones and lacks some. The sample holds under 150,000 clones, about 78% seen once. The source material was PBMCs. These receptors were obtained from a woman aged 30 to 39 in good health and CMV-seropositive. The conserved cysteine and the conserved F or W are not part of the CDR3 here.

j_call: TRBJ2-5; v_call: TRBV5-1; cdr3_aa: ASSFGGQGIQETQY
j_call: TRBJ2-7; v_call: TRBV9; cdr3_aa: ASSVAGVAYEQY
j_call: TRBJ1-1; v_call: TRBV29-1; cdr3_aa: SVGAEAF
j_call: TRBJ2-7; v_call: TRBV7-9; cdr3_aa: ASSSGGVYSYEQY
j_call: TRBJ1-2; v_call: TRBV7-8; cdr3_aa: ASSLQDDYGYT
j_call: TRBJ1-3; v_call: TRBV30; cdr3_aa: AWLAGERGNTIY
j_call: TRBJ2-1; v_call: TRBV19; cdr3_aa: ASSVTSSGEQF
j_call: TRBJ2-5; v_call: TRBV7-8; cdr3_aa: ASSYPGLAGGREWQETQY
j_call: TRBJ2-3; v_call: TRBV11-2; cdr3_aa: ASSPRGRPDTQY
j_call: TRBJ1-2; v_call: TRBV27; cdr3_aa: ASMALGSGGGVYGYT
j_call: TRBJ1-2; v_call: TRBV27; cdr3_aa: ASTSRDKGAGYGYT
j_call: TRBJ1-2; v_call: TRBV6-6; cdr3_aa: ASDQVPLRGYT
j_call: TRBJ1-6; v_call: TRBV7-9; cdr3_aa: SSSFQGYNSPLH
j_call: TRBJ2-7; v_call: TRBV5-6; cdr3_aa: ASRRDNYEQY
j_call: TRBJ2-3; v_call: TRBV11-3; cdr3_aa: ASSLVRFTDTQY
j_call: TRBJ1-4; v_call: TRBV19; cdr3_aa: ASSTGTGRGFNEKLF
j_call: TRBJ2-3; v_call: TRBV30; cdr3_aa: AWIGTGSTDTQY
j_call: TRBJ2-1; v_call: TRBV10-3; cdr3_aa: AISESGRSSYNEQF
j_call: TRBJ2-3; v_call: TRBV29-1; cdr3_aa: SVASTDMQY
j_call: TRBJ2-7; v_call: TRBV6-6; cdr3_aa: ASSLGQGDFPY
j_call: TRBJ1-1; v_call: TRBV25-1; cdr3_aa: ASSQGEAEAF
j_call: TRBJ2-2; v_call: TRBV7-6; cdr3_aa: ASSQLPGADTGELF